The sequence of this T cell receptor beta chain was determined in a study of T cell responses to AZD1222 COVID-19 vaccine. Profiling relied on immunoSEQ multiplex PCR, and the TCRdb table lists in-frame clones only, not all of them. The table has over 45,000 clones, approximately 85% seen once. With regard to this clone: The antigen is unknown.

General observations from the study: Across the whole spike, CD4 TCRs peaked at regions 160-218 and 743-854.

The V gene's germline CDR1 is MDHEN and CDR2 SYDVKM. The CDR3 is 13 amino acids. The ends were cut back, 2 bases at V and 10 bases at J, with 15 bases in the middle. The rearrangement links TRBV28 to TRBJ2-7; maybe TRBD1 (6 bases). The receptor's source is an adult in good health. The starting material was peripheral blood, obtained on day 0 of AZD1222 vaccination. CDR3 loop: CASSLGATGIQYF. CDR3 bases: TGTGCCAGCAGTTTAGGGGCAACAGGGATCCAGTACTTC.